The 8 T cell receptor beta chains below come from one sample, sequenced in a study of tumor-infiltrating lymphocytes in primary liver carcinoma. Researchers generated TCR beta cDNA from 500 to 600 ng of total RNA, relying on a constant-region primer. Libraries of TCR beta came from three nested multiplex PCR rounds with slightly modified ARM-PCR. PCR rounds one and two used TRBV1-TRBV30 forward primers with a C-beta reverse primer for about 11 cycles each. MiXCR, run by TCRdb on the multiplex PCR reads, gives a single entry per CDR3 protein. The sample gives 310,000 or so distinct CDR3 sequences, around three fifths of which show up once; 17% is in the top ten. The authors took blood RNA from unsorted whole blood and also extracted germline DNA. Sequencing was done on a sample of peripheral blood. The source is a woman aged 25 to 39 with primary liver carcinoma and hepatitis B virus infection.

Points on this clonotype: A single base separates this from a much larger clone, so it may be a read error. In this CDR3 the conserved last residue, phenylalanine or tryptophan, is missing, so a read error is likely. The chain employs TRBV6-5 and TRBJ2-5, with 8 bases that match TRBD1. This CDR3 region has 15 residues. J gave up 5 bases and V 5 bases, and 10 bases lay outside the gene matches. The germline CDR1 and CDR2 sequences are MNHEY and SVGAGI. Here the CDR3 DNA reads TGTGCCAGCAGTGCGACCCTGGACAGGGTTGAGACCCAGTACTTA. Protein product: CASSATLDRVETQYL.

The chain employs TRBV12-3 or TRBV12-4 and TRBJ2-2, with D perhaps matching TRBD1 (7 bases). This CDR3 contains 15 residues. The CDR3 reads CVSGWTGLKAGELFF. As DNA, the CDR3 is TGTGTCAGTGGATGGACAGGACTAAAGGCCGGGGAGCTGTTTTTT.

On this clonotype itself: One end of the junction does not line up with germline, which may come from a read error. J is TRBJ2-1 and V is TRBV5-4; tentatively, D is TRBD2 (5 bases). CDR1 SGHNT and CDR2 YYREEE come from the germline V gene (reference sequence). This CDR3 is built from 14 residues. The CDR3, as DNA: TGTGCCAGCCGCCACACAAGAGGGATCGATGAGGAGTTCTTC. Protein sequence: CASRHTRGIDEEFF. Based on the CDR3 plus reference TRBV5-4 and TRBJ2-1, the full variable domain is ETGVTQSPTHLIKTRGQQVTLRCSSQSGHNTVSWYQQALGQGPQFIFQYYREEENGRGNFPPRFSGLQFPNYSSELNVNALELDDSALYLCASRHTRGIDEEFFGPGTRLTVL.

In the case of this clonotype: This may be a read error: a much more frequent sequence differs by one nucleotide. The conserved phenylalanine or tryptophan is not found at the CDR3 terminus, so this likely reflects a read error. The chain recombines TRBV4-1 with TRBJ2-5, with TRBD1 identical over 10 bases. Germline V lookup: CDR1 MGHRA, CDR2 YSYEKL. The CDR3 spans 15 residues. V lost 3 bases, J lost 4 bases, and 5 bases stayed unmatched. CDR3 sequence: CASSHVDRGVETQYI. The CDR3 nucleotides read TGCGCCAGCAGCCATGTGGACAGGGGGGTAGAGACCCAGTACATC.

This clonotype has a handful of counts. The chain couples TRBV6-2 or TRBV6-3 to TRBJ2-7, with a weak D call TRBD2 (5 bases). The CDR3 runs to 15 residues. The V end lost 2 bases, the J end lost 3 bases, and 14 bases lay between the germline ends. Germline values: CDR1 MNHEY, CDR2 SVGEGT. The CDR3 reads CASSYIKERDYEQYF. CDR3 nucleotides: TGTGCCAGCAGTTACATTAAAGAGAGGGACTACGAGCAGTACTTC.

To note about this clonotype: One junction end does not reproduce the germline sequence, and a read error may be involved. The genes are TRBV6-2 or TRBV6-3 and TRBJ2-3; possible D gene TRBD2, 5 bases. The CDR3 extends over 14 amino acids. CDR1 and CDR2 (germline): MNHEY, SVGEGT. The CDR3 protein is CASSYRTHGDMQYF. In nucleotides, the CDR3 is TGTGCCAGCAGTTACAGGACTCATGGAGATATGCAGTATTTT.

The chain employs TRBV2 and TRBJ2-1; D is ambiguous. Trimming removed 4 bases from V and 0 bases from J, with 10 bases in between. The CDR3 length is 15 residues. Germline V gene data show CDR1 as SNHLY and CDR2 as FYNNEI. CDR3 residues: CASSVSQSSYNEQFF. CDR3 in DNA: TGTGCCAGCAGTGTTAGCCAGAGCTCCTACAATGAGCAGTTCTTC.

This clonotype occurred a few times. This chain uses TRBV6-1 with TRBJ2-2; 12 nucleotides align to TRBD2. V was clipped by 4 bases and J by 6 bases; unmatched bases: 3. Germline V lookup: CDR1 MNHNS, CDR2 SASEGT. CDR3 size: 15 residues. The CDR3 DNA is TGTGCCAGCAGTGGACGGACTAGCGGGGCCGGGGAGCTGTTTTTT. Protein: CASSGRTSGAGELFF.